The clone carrying this T cell receptor (beta chain) was detected a few times. Its antigen is not known. The junction departs from the called germline gene at one end, perhaps through a read error. The source of the sample is a study of identical twins. Whole-study findings and limits: Carriage of fewer insertions was seen in abundant cord blood beta clonotypes, whereas memory repertoires showed none.

TCRdb independently ran MiXCR on the 5' RACE reads; one entry per CDR3 protein. The sample yields roughly 690,000 distinct CDR3 sequences, about 20% seen once. The germline V gene encodes CDR1 SGHRS and CDR2 YFSETQ. The CDR3 totals 12 residues. These data were also reused for a study on T cells expressing NK-cell markers.

Sequencing was done on a sample of PBMCs. The sequence was obtained from a woman aged 18-30 years in good health. The genes are TRBV5-1 and TRBJ2-5, with D unclear. For the CDR3, the DNA is TGTGCCAGCAGCCTCGACGCGGAGACCCAGTACTTC. It translates to CASSLDAETQYF.